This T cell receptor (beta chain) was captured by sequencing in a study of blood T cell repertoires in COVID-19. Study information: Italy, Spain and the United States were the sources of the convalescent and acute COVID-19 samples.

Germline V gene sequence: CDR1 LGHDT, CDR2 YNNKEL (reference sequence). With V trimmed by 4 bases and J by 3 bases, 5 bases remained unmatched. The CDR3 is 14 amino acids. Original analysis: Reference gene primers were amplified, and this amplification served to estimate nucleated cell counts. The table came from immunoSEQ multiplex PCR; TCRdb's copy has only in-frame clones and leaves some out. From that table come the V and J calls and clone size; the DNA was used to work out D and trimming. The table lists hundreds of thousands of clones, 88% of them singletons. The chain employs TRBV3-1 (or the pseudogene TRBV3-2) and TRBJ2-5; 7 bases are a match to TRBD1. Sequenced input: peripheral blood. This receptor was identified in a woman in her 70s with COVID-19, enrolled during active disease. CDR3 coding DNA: TGTGCCAGCAGCCCGGGGACAGACGAAGAGACCCAGTACTTC. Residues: CASSPGTDEETQYF.